The TCR beta chain under discussion was sequenced for a study of Graves' ophthalmopathy and Graves' hyperthyroidism. In the study overall: Cases classed as stable hyperthyroidism had no ophthalmopathy within 18 months of follow-up. Study-wide results and limits: Blood repertoires reportedly contained most expanded thyroid clonotypes above 0.001 frequency.

The table lists this clonotype with a few counts. Its antigen is still unknown. After removal of 1 base from V and 4 bases from J, the junction contained 13 bases not matched to a gene. This CDR3 spans 17 amino acids. RNA transcripts provided the template for amplifying TCR beta CDR3 regions. The workflow started with a first-round RT-PCR run with HTBI primers and then moved on to a second-round multiplex PCR. TCRdb re-called the multiplex PCR reads with MiXCR, one entry per CDR3 protein. The data contain over a million distinct CDR3 sequences, about 35% of them singletons. Ineligible for inclusion were patients with other autoimmune diseases, uncontrolled infections, pregnancy or lactation. A diagnosis was made from clinical symptoms together with serum thyroxine, TRAb, thyroid ultrasound and orbital computed tomography.

The V gene is TRBV12-3 or TRBV12-4, the J gene TRBJ2-7; TRBD2 agrees at 7 bases. Input material: peripheral blood or thyroid tissue (not recorded which). This receptor was obtained from an adult man with Graves' hyperthyroidism. The CDR3 region is CASSLVGAGGSKYEQYF. CDR3 DNA: TGTGCCAGCAGTTTAGTTGGCGCGGGCGGGAGTAAGTACGAGCAGTACTTC.